This T cell receptor (beta chain) was recovered during a study of T-cell reconstitution after alpha-beta-depleted transplantation in children. Unique molecular identifiers were used to barcode this TCRbeta library. TCRdb ran MiXCR on the PCR reads and lists one entry per CDR3 protein. The data hold almost 500,000 distinct CDR3 sequences, with around 13% observed a single time. This clonotype was detected many times. The sequencing here drew on PBMCs from the stem cell graft donor, taken from the stem cell graft. This clonotype originated in a human donor who donated a stem cell graft to a child with combined immunodeficiency.

Here the CDR3 reads CASSQESWDSENYNEQFF. In nucleotides, the CDR3 is TGTGCCAGCAGCCAAGAGTCTTGGGACAGTGAGAATTACAATGAGCAGTTCTTC. The chain uses TRBV3-1 and TRBJ2-1; 7 positions match TRBD1. Germline trimming cut 0 bases from V and 4 bases from J; bases unmatched to any gene: 12. This CDR3 region has 18 residues. CDR1 LGHDT and CDR2 YNNKEL come from the germline V gene (reference sequence).